A selection of T cell receptor beta chains follows, all from one sample in a study of T cell responses to AZD1222 COVID-19 vaccine. Produced via immunoSEQ multiplex PCR; TCRdb's table is partial and in-frame only. Of 120,000 to 150,000 clones listed, around 91% are singletons. This material consisted of peripheral blood, taken on day 0 of AZD1222 vaccination. Receptors originate from an adult in good health. Both conserved end residues are part of each CDR3. Fields, in order: J gene, clone size, V gene, D gene, CDR3 protein, CDR3 DNA. The D gene is left open where the match is weak. Expanded clones are given a class, and other clones once, few, many or no size at all.

j_call: TRBJ2-5
clone_size: NA
v_call: TRBV12-3/TRBV12-4
d_call: NA
cdr3_aa: CASSFFGQETQYF
cdr3_nt: TGTGCCAGCAGTTTTTTTGGCCAAGAGACCCAGTACTTC

j_call: TRBJ2-3
clone_size: NA
v_call: TRBV7-8
d_call: NA
cdr3_aa: CASSLAEGGGTDTQYF
cdr3_nt: TGTGCCAGCAGCTTAGCTGAGGGCGGGGGCACAGATACGCAGTATTTT

j_call: TRBJ1-2
clone_size: NA
v_call: TRBV25-1
d_call: NA
cdr3_aa: CASSVSQEYGYTF
cdr3_nt: TGTGCCAGCAGTGTCAGCCAGGAATATGGCTACACCTTC

j_call: TRBJ1-1
clone_size: NA
v_call: TRBV30
d_call: NA
cdr3_aa: CAWRGRENTEAFF
cdr3_nt: TGTGCCTGGAGAGGCAGGGAGAACACTGAAGCTTTCTTT

j_call: TRBJ2-5
clone_size: NA
v_call: TRBV2
d_call: TRBD1
cdr3_aa: CASMIDRGRGKTQYF
cdr3_nt: TGTGCCAGCATGATAGACAGGGGGCGCGGAAAGACCCAGTACTTC

j_call: TRBJ1-1
clone_size: few
v_call: TRBV14
d_call: NA
cdr3_aa: CASSLINRAESTEAFF
cdr3_nt: TGTGCCAGCAGCCTAATTAACAGGGCAGAGAGCACTGAAGCTTTCTTT

j_call: TRBJ2-1
clone_size: NA
v_call: TRBV5-1
d_call: TRBD2
cdr3_aa: CASSKLPGLASYEQFF
cdr3_nt: TGCGCCAGCAGCAAGCTGCCGGGACTAGCAAGTTATGAGCAGTTCTTC

j_call: TRBJ1-2
clone_size: NA
v_call: TRBV2
d_call: NA
cdr3_aa: CASIRGTPRGYGYTF
cdr3_nt: TGTGCCAGCATTAGAGGAACACCAAGGGGCTATGGCTACACCTTC

j_call: TRBJ1-5
clone_size: NA
v_call: TRBV6-5
d_call: NA
cdr3_aa: CASRPRTAPNQPQHF
cdr3_nt: TGTGCCAGCAGACCCCGGACAGCTCCAAATCAGCCCCAGCATTTT

j_call: TRBJ2-5
clone_size: NA
v_call: TRBV2
d_call: TRBD2
cdr3_aa: CASRQDMTALFASGLKETQYF
cdr3_nt: TGTGCCAGCAGACAAGATATGACAGCCTTATTCGCTAGCGGGCTTAAAGAGACCCAGTACTTC

j_call: TRBJ1-1
clone_size: NA
v_call: TRBV28
d_call: NA
cdr3_aa: CASGMFVTGPHEAFF
cdr3_nt: TGTGCCAGCGGAATGTTCGTAACAGGCCCCCATGAAGCTTTCTTT

j_call: TRBJ1-1
clone_size: NA
v_call: TRBV18
d_call: NA
cdr3_aa: CASSPLNTEAFF
cdr3_nt: TGTGCCAGCTCACCACTTAACACTGAAGCTTTCTTT

j_call: TRBJ2-7
clone_size: NA
v_call: TRBV2
d_call: TRBD1
cdr3_aa: CASNRDRGEFDEQYF
cdr3_nt: TGTGCCAGCAATAGAGACAGGGGGGAATTCGACGAGCAGTACTTC

j_call: TRBJ2-5
clone_size: NA
v_call: TRBV9
d_call: TRBD2
cdr3_aa: CASSVGLGETQYF
cdr3_nt: TGTGCCAGCAGCGTTGGACTAGGAGAGACCCAGTACTTC

j_call: TRBJ1-1
clone_size: NA
v_call: TRBV7-6
d_call: NA
cdr3_aa: CASSSGQSHTEAFF
cdr3_nt: TGTGCCAGCAGCTCGGGACAAAGTCACACTGAAGCTTTCTTT

j_call: TRBJ2-7
clone_size: NA
v_call: TRBV14
d_call: TRBD2
cdr3_aa: CASSQGGGLAGLSSYEQYF
cdr3_nt: TGTGCCAGCAGCCAAGGAGGAGGACTAGCGGGGCTGAGCTCCTACGAGCAGTACTTC

j_call: TRBJ2-3
clone_size: NA
v_call: TRBV5-1
d_call: NA
cdr3_aa: CASSLPDPPDTQYF
cdr3_nt: TGCGCCAGCAGCCTACCGGACCCCCCCGATACGCAGTATTTT

j_call: TRBJ1-2
clone_size: NA
v_call: TRBV7-3
d_call: NA
cdr3_aa: CASSQFVGLNYGYTF
cdr3_nt: TGTGCCAGCAGCCAATTTGTGGGGCTTAACTATGGCTACACCTTC

j_call: TRBJ2-5
clone_size: NA
v_call: TRBV15
d_call: TRBD2
cdr3_aa: CATSRDMTSGGMDTQYF
cdr3_nt: TGTGCCACCAGCAGAGACATGACTAGCGGGGGCATGGATACCCAGTACTTC

j_call: TRBJ1-2
clone_size: NA
v_call: TRBV27
d_call: NA
cdr3_aa: CASRTDANYGYTF
cdr3_nt: TGTGCCAGCAGAACGGATGCAAACTATGGCTACACCTTC

j_call: TRBJ2-1
clone_size: few
v_call: TRBV19
d_call: NA
cdr3_aa: CASGSREVGEQFF
cdr3_nt: TGTGCCAGTGGATCGAGGGAAGTCGGTGAGCAGTTCTTC

j_call: TRBJ1-2
clone_size: NA
v_call: TRBV5-4
d_call: NA
cdr3_aa: CASSFAGSGTYGYTF
cdr3_nt: TGTGCCAGCAGCTTCGCGGGCTCGGGGACATATGGCTACACCTTC

j_call: TRBJ2-3
clone_size: NA
v_call: TRBV5-4
d_call: NA
cdr3_aa: CASSEEGDKYTDTQYF
cdr3_nt: TGTGCCAGCAGCGAGGAAGGGGACAAATACACAGATACGCAGTATTTT

j_call: TRBJ2-7
clone_size: NA
v_call: TRBV13
d_call: TRBD2
cdr3_aa: CASSLATSAPGQYF
cdr3_nt: TGTGCCAGCAGCTTAGCTACTAGCGCCCCCGGGCAGTACTTC

j_call: TRBJ2-7
clone_size: NA
v_call: TRBV7-9
d_call: TRBD1
cdr3_aa: CASSSDREQYF
cdr3_nt: TGTGCCAGCAGCTCGGACAGGGAGCAGTACTTC

j_call: TRBJ2-2
clone_size: NA
v_call: TRBV7-9
d_call: TRBD2
cdr3_aa: CASSLAGAGGSGELFF
cdr3_nt: TGTGCCAGCAGCTTAGCTGGAGCGGGGGGCAGCGGGGAGCTGTTTTTT

j_call: TRBJ1-6
clone_size: NA
v_call: TRBV3-1/TRBV3-2
d_call: NA
cdr3_aa: CASRPQGTNSPLHF
cdr3_nt: TGTGCCAGCAGGCCACAGGGTACTAATTCACCCCTCCACTTT

j_call: TRBJ1-1
clone_size: NA
v_call: TRBV28
d_call: NA
cdr3_aa: CASRGAGRGNTEAFF
cdr3_nt: TGTGCCAGCAGGGGCGCAGGGAGGGGGAACACTGAAGCTTTCTTT

j_call: TRBJ1-2
clone_size: NA
v_call: TRBV3-1/TRBV3-2
d_call: NA
cdr3_aa: CASSQGFLLGYTF
cdr3_nt: TGTGCCAGCAGCCAAGGGTTTTTGTTGGGCTACACCTTC

j_call: TRBJ2-3
clone_size: NA
v_call: TRBV7-9
d_call: TRBD2
cdr3_aa: CASSLGQAGGRTDTQYF
cdr3_nt: TGTGCCAGCAGCTTAGGTCAGGCGGGGGGGCGCACAGATACGCAGTATTTT

j_call: TRBJ1-6
clone_size: NA
v_call: TRBV10-1
d_call: TRBD1
cdr3_aa: CASPRDRDSPLHF
cdr3_nt: TGCGCCAGCCCTCGGGACAGGGATTCACCCCTCCACTTT

j_call: TRBJ1-2
clone_size: few
v_call: TRBV3-1/TRBV3-2
d_call: TRBD1
cdr3_aa: CASSRQGDGGYTF
cdr3_nt: TGTGCCAGCAGCCGACAGGGGGACGGGGGCTACACCTTC

j_call: TRBJ1-5
clone_size: once
v_call: TRBV19
d_call: NA
cdr3_aa: CASSEVGRYNQPQHF
cdr3_nt: TGTGCCAGTAGCGAAGTCGGGAGATACAATCAGCCCCAGCATTTT

j_call: TRBJ2-3
clone_size: NA
v_call: TRBV27
d_call: TRBD1
cdr3_aa: CASSSTVLGQGAHFSTDTQYF
cdr3_nt: TGTGCCAGCAGTTCAACCGTCCTGGGACAGGGGGCCCACTTTAGCACAGATACGCAGTATTTT

j_call: TRBJ1-5
clone_size: NA
v_call: TRBV7-8
d_call: NA
cdr3_aa: CASSSDGNNQPQHF
cdr3_nt: TGTGCCAGCAGCTCAGACGGGAACAATCAGCCCCAGCATTTT

j_call: TRBJ1-3
clone_size: NA
v_call: TRBV30
d_call: NA
cdr3_aa: CAWSDGHVRVGNTIYF
cdr3_nt: TGTGCCTGGAGTGACGGACACGTTCGTGTGGGGAACACCATATATTTT

j_call: TRBJ2-1
clone_size: NA
v_call: TRBV11-2
d_call: NA
cdr3_aa: CASSLGLQAAPNNEQFF
cdr3_nt: TGTGCCAGCAGCTTAGGCTTGCAGGCCGCGCCTAACAATGAGCAGTTCTTC

j_call: TRBJ1-4
clone_size: NA
v_call: TRBV5-6
d_call: TRBD1
cdr3_aa: CASSWGTGINEKLFF
cdr3_nt: TGTGCCAGCAGTTGGGGGACAGGTATTAATGAAAAACTGTTTTTT

j_call: TRBJ1-4
clone_size: NA
v_call: TRBV25-1
d_call: NA
cdr3_aa: CASNPGDRDEKLFF
cdr3_nt: TGTGCCAGCAATCCAGGGGATCGGGATGAAAAACTGTTTTTT

j_call: TRBJ2-1
clone_size: NA
v_call: TRBV5-1
d_call: NA
cdr3_aa: CASSPQGIRDNEQFF
cdr3_nt: TGCGCCAGCAGCCCCCAGGGGATTAGGGACAATGAGCAGTTCTTC

j_call: TRBJ2-5
clone_size: NA
v_call: TRBV19
d_call: NA
cdr3_aa: CASSIFEGAQYF
cdr3_nt: TGTGCCAGTAGTATATTCGAGGGCGCCCAGTACTTC

j_call: TRBJ1-1
clone_size: NA
v_call: TRBV7-8
d_call: NA
cdr3_aa: CASSLARGGTEAFF
cdr3_nt: TGTGCCAGCAGCTTAGCCCGTGGGGGCACTGAAGCTTTCTTT

j_call: TRBJ1-3
clone_size: NA
v_call: TRBV15
d_call: NA
cdr3_aa: CATSRDPGGSRNTIYF
cdr3_nt: TGTGCCACCAGCAGAGATCCCGGAGGTTCCAGAAACACCATATATTTT

j_call: TRBJ1-1
clone_size: NA
v_call: TRBV20-1
d_call: TRBD1
cdr3_aa: CSALPWTGAF
cdr3_nt: TGCAGTGCCCTCCCTTGGACAGGGGCCTTT

j_call: TRBJ2-7
clone_size: once
v_call: TRBV4-1
d_call: TRBD2
cdr3_aa: CASSHRTSGGPGLYEQYF
cdr3_nt: TGCGCCAGCAGCCATCGGACTAGCGGGGGACCGGGGCTCTACGAGCAGTACTTC